This TCR beta chain was identified in a study of T-cell memory formation after mild COVID-19. The study's findings and limits: Pre-infection memory carried some responding clones, suggesting that cross-reactive memory joined.

In its sample, this clonotype was seen a few times. No antigen is known for it. The CDR3 length is 19 residues. The germline V gene encodes CDR1 SNHLY and CDR2 FYNNEI. Trimming removed 3 bases from V and 7 bases from J; junction bases left unmatched: 13. TCRdb independently ran MiXCR on the 5' RACE reads; one entry per CDR3 protein. The sample contains around 200,000 distinct CDR3 sequences, around 21% of which appear only once. The source material was PBMCs or a T cell subset sorted from them (not recorded which). This TCR was sampled from an adult woman who had mild COVID-19 (a few samples of this study predate the infection). Cell type and time point are not known. The chain recombines TRBV2 with TRBJ2-2; 14 nucleotides match TRBD2. The CDR3 DNA reads as TGTGCCAGCAGTGAGACGCCGGGACTAGCGGGGGTTATTTTCGGGGAGCTGTTTTTT. It specifies CASSETPGLAGVIFGELFF. Using reference TRBV2 and TRBJ2-2 for the parts outside the CDR3, the full variable domain is EPEVTQTPSHQVTQMGQEVILRCVPISNHLYFYWYRQILGQKVEFLVSFYNNEISEKSEIFDDQFSVERPDGSNFTLKIRSTKLEDSAMYFCASSETPGLAGVIFGELFFGEGSRLTVL.